This TCR beta chain was sequenced for a study of blood T cell repertoires in COVID-19. Study summary: Samples taken during acute and convalescent COVID-19 were collected in the United States, Italy and Spain.

Symptom resolution, clearance, or two negative PCRs marked the recovered donors of Cohort 3. Using immunoSEQ multiplex PCR, the repertoire was profiled, and TCRdb retains in-frame clones only, with some absent. In the table there are 300,000 or so clones, around nine tenths of which are singletons. To note about this clone: Other DNA sequences from this sample encode an identical CDR3 as well.

The V and J ends lost 4 bases and 5 bases respectively, with 5 bases between them. The germline V gene encodes CDR1 PRHDT and CDR2 FYEKMQ (reference sequence). The CDR3 has 12 residues. This receptor was taken from a woman in her twenties or thirties who had recovered from COVID-19. The chain carries TRBV13 and TRBJ1-4; the D is unclear. The sequencing input was PBMCs or T cells enriched from blood (not recorded which). The CDR3 DNA is TGTGCCAGCAGCTCACTAAATGAAAAACTGTTTTTT. This gives the protein CASSSLNEKLFF.